These T cell receptor beta chains were read from a single sample in a study of T-cell reconstitution after alpha-beta-depleted transplantation in children. Each CDR3 protein gets one entry after TCRdb re-called the PCR reads with MiXCR. The sample carries more than 150,000 distinct CDR3 sequences, just over 14% recorded once. The sample consisted of PBMCs from the stem cell graft donor, taken from the stem cell graft. The receptors here all came from a human donor who donated a stem cell graft to a child with acute lymphoblastic leukemia. Each CDR3 is given without its conserved first and last residue.

TRBV10-3,TRBJ2-7,AISEQSYEQY
TRBV5-1,TRBJ1-1,ASSLRPEMNTEAF
TRBV5-6,TRBJ1-1,ASSPDTRNTEAF
TRBV12-3/TRBV12-4,TRBJ1-2,ASSSTGSDGYT
TRBV5-1,TRBJ2-7,ASSPPKGAEVGKTYEQY
TRBV5-1,TRBJ2-7,ASSLNPTSGEQY
TRBV6-1,TRBJ2-7,ASREKAGGRDEQY
TRBV6-2/TRBV6-3,TRBJ2-2,ASSSLPTGELF
TRBV5-1,TRBJ2-3,ASSLQPTSTDTQY
TRBV18,TRBJ1-2,ASSPRTTEGYT